These T cell receptor beta chains were read from a single sample in a study of cytomegalovirus exposure and HLA in healthy donors. Profiling relied on immunoSEQ multiplex PCR, and the TCRdb table lists in-frame clones only, not all of them. The sample lists around 180,000 clones, around 81% occurring once. The material sequenced was PBMCs. Source of these receptors: a man younger than 30 in good health and CMV-seronegative. Both conserved end residues are part of each CDR3. A D gene is named only where the DNA matches it firmly. Not all rows give a size; the values are once, few, many and, for expanded clones, a class.

j_call: TRBJ1-1
clone_size: .
v_call: TRBV20-1
d_call: .
cdr3_nt: TGCAGTGCTAGGGAGGGGACTGAAGCTTTCTTT
cdr3_aa: CSAREGTEAFF

j_call: TRBJ1-5
clone_size: .
v_call: TRBV27
d_call: .
cdr3_nt: TGTGCCAGCAGCGCCGGGGGGGGGCGGTATAGCAATCAGCCCCAGCATTTT
cdr3_aa: CASSAGGGRYSNQPQHF

j_call: TRBJ1-4
clone_size: .
v_call: TRBV30
d_call: .
cdr3_nt: TGTGCCCGACGGTCTCGACAAGACGAAAAACTGTTTTTT
cdr3_aa: CARRSRQDEKLFF

j_call: TRBJ2-1
clone_size: .
v_call: TRBV19
d_call: .
cdr3_nt: TGTGCCAGTAGTATAAATGGCGGGCCCCACAATGAGCAGTTCTTC
cdr3_aa: CASSINGGPHNEQFF

j_call: TRBJ2-1
clone_size: once
v_call: TRBV7-8
d_call: .
cdr3_nt: TGTGCCAGCAGCTTGCCCGACAGCAATGAGCAGTTCTTC
cdr3_aa: CASSLPDSNEQFF

j_call: TRBJ2-3
clone_size: .
v_call: TRBV29-1
d_call: .
cdr3_nt: TGCAGCGTTCACCAGGTGGCCACAGATACGCAGTATTTT
cdr3_aa: CSVHQVATDTQYF

j_call: TRBJ1-2
clone_size: .
v_call: TRBV27
d_call: .
cdr3_nt: TGTGCCAGCAGTTCCCCCCCCCGTGGCTACACCTTC
cdr3_aa: CASSSPPRGYTF

j_call: TRBJ2-1
clone_size: .
v_call: TRBV4-3
d_call: TRBD2
cdr3_nt: TGCGCCAGCAGCCAGACCCGGTGGAGCGGGAGACCTAACAATGAGCAGTTCTTC
cdr3_aa: CASSQTRWSGRPNNEQFF

j_call: TRBJ2-7
clone_size: .
v_call: TRBV5-4
d_call: TRBD2
cdr3_nt: TGTGCCAGCAGTCCCGGGACTAGTTGGGCGCAGTACTTC
cdr3_aa: CASSPGTSWAQYF

j_call: TRBJ2-1
clone_size: .
v_call: TRBV5-6
d_call: TRBD2
cdr3_nt: TGTGCCAGCAGCCCCTCAGGGAGGGCCCTCAATGAGCAGTTCTTC
cdr3_aa: CASSPSGRALNEQFF

j_call: TRBJ1-2
clone_size: .
v_call: TRBV7-9
d_call: TRBD1
cdr3_nt: TGTGCCAGCAGCTTAATAGTTGCAGGGGGCGGCTACACCTTC
cdr3_aa: CASSLIVAGGGYTF

j_call: TRBJ2-3
clone_size: .
v_call: TRBV27
d_call: TRBD2
cdr3_nt: TGTGCCAGCCAGGCGGGGGGGTATTTGGATACGCAGTATTTT
cdr3_aa: CASQAGGYLDTQYF

j_call: TRBJ1-1
clone_size: .
v_call: TRBV7-2
d_call: .
cdr3_nt: TGTGCCAGCAGCTTAAGCGCGAACACTGAAGCTTTCTTT
cdr3_aa: CASSLSANTEAFF

j_call: TRBJ2-6
clone_size: .
v_call: TRBV27
d_call: .
cdr3_nt: TGTGCCAGCAGTCCCACGGGGGCTGGGGCCAACGTCCTGACTTTC
cdr3_aa: CASSPTGAGANVLTF

j_call: TRBJ2-7
clone_size: .
v_call: TRBV5-4
d_call: .
cdr3_nt: TGTGCCAGCAGCTTGGACTTCTACGAGCAGTACTTC
cdr3_aa: CASSLDFYEQYF

j_call: TRBJ2-1
clone_size: .
v_call: TRBV4-2
d_call: TRBD1
cdr3_nt: TGTGCCAGCAGAACAGGGGGCGCCTCCAATGAGCAGTTCTTC
cdr3_aa: CASRTGGASNEQFF

j_call: TRBJ1-5
clone_size: .
v_call: TRBV5-1
d_call: TRBD1
cdr3_nt: TGCGCCAGCAGCTCCGGGACAGCGAGCAATCAGCCCCAGCATTTT
cdr3_aa: CASSSGTASNQPQHF

j_call: TRBJ2-5
clone_size: .
v_call: TRBV19
d_call: TRBD1
cdr3_nt: TGTGCCAGTACCCGGGACAGTGGGGGAGAGACCCAGTACTTC
cdr3_aa: CASTRDSGGETQYF

j_call: TRBJ2-1
clone_size: once
v_call: TRBV19
d_call: .
cdr3_nt: TGTGCCAGTAGTATTCAGGGTGGGTCCTACAATGAGCAGTTCTTC
cdr3_aa: CASSIQGGSYNEQFF